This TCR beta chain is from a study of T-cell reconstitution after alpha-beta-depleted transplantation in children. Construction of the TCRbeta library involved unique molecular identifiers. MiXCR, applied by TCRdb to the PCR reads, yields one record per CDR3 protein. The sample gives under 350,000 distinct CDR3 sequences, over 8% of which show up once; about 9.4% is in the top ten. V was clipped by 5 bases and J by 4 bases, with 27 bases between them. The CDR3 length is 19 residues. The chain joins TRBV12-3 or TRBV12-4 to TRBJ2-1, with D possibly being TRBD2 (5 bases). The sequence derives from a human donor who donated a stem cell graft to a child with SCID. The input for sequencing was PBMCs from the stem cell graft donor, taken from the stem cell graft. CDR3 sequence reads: CASSTGLVPIGRTYNEQFF. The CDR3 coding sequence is TGTGCCAGCAGTACCGGGTTAGTTCCGATCGGACGGACTTACAATGAGCAGTTCTTC.